The clone carrying this TCR beta chain was seen a few times. The antigen is unknown. Sample time point: patch test 3, about 24 weeks after DPC sensitization. Documented treatment: therapeutic diphenylcyclopropenone sensitization with weekly scalp DPC. The total RNA was obtained from whole blood that was not fractionated. CDR3 size: 15 residues. The germline V gene encodes CDR1 SGHTA and CDR2 FQGNSA. The germline V and J ends were trimmed by 5 bases and 3 bases, with 16 bases remaining between them. These data belong to a study of human T cells and chemical hapten exposure. Overall study: Donors were sensitized with 2% DPC on the upper inner arm.

Study-level results: Expanded TCRs made up significantly more big CDR3 similarity clusters than controls did.

Unique molecular identifiers were linked by the library to individual cDNA molecules. TCRdb ran MiXCR on the RACE reads and lists one entry per CDR3 protein. This sample has 150,000 to 200,000 distinct CDR3 sequences, with around a quarter found just once. This receptor was taken from a woman between 18 and 29 years old with alopecia areata. Some clones in this sample may be carry-over from other donors' samples. The material sequenced was whole blood, taken in connection with sensitization to the hapten diphenylcyclopropenone (DPC). The gene calls are TRBV7-2 and TRBJ1-2; D not resolved. CDR3 loop: CASSRTPPRDYGYTF. As DNA, the CDR3 is TGTGCCAGCAGCCGAACCCCTCCGAGGGACTATGGCTACACCTTC. Using reference TRBV7-2 and TRBJ1-2 for the parts outside the CDR3, the full variable domain is GAGVSQSPSNKVTEKGKDVELRCDPISGHTALYWYRQSLGQGLEFLIYFQGNSAPDKSGLPSDRFSAERTGGSVSTLTIQRTQQEDSAVYLCASSRTPPRDYGYTFGSGTRLTVV.